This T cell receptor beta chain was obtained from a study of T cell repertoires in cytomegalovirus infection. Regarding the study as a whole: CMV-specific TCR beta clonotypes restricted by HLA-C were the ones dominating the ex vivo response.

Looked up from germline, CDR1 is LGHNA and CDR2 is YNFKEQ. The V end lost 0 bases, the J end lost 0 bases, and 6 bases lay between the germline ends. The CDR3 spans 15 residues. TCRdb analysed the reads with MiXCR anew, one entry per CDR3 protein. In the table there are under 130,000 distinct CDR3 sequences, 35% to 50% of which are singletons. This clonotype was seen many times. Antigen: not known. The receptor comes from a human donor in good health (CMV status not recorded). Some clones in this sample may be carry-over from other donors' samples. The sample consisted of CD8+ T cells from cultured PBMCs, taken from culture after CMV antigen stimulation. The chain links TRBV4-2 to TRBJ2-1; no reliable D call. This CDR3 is CASSQDKGSYNEQFF. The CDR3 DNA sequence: TGTGCCAGCAGCCAAGATAAGGGCTCCTACAATGAGCAGTTCTTC.